This T cell receptor beta chain was found in a study of blood T cell repertoires in COVID-19. Original processing methods: Reference gene primer amplification in the assay estimated nucleated cell counts. The repertoire was sequenced with immunoSEQ multiplex PCR; TCRdb's copy has only in-frame clones and lacks some. Clonal size and the V and J genes are those of that table, whereas D and trimming came from the DNA. The repertoire holds 300,000 to 400,000 clones, with roughly 86% as singletons. Germline CDR1 and CDR2: MDHEN and SYDVKM. Trimming pared 8 bases from V and 5 bases from J, leaving 12 bases between. This CDR3 contains 12 residues.

This receptor was obtained from an older woman with COVID-19, enrolled during active disease. Sequenced input: peripheral blood. The chain is built from TRBV28 and TRBJ1-2; D ambiguous. The CDR3 coding sequence is TGTGCCAGCCGCCCAGGAAGTTATGGCTACACCTTC. Protein sequence: CASRPGSYGYTF.